This entry lists 12 T cell receptor beta chains sequenced from one sample in a study of technical replicates of blood from a handful of donors. The protocol was immunoSEQ multiplex PCR, while the TCRdb copy is restricted to in-frame clones and leaves out a portion. The data contain 15,000 or so clones, 85% to 90% of them singletons. Material: PBMCs. Every receptor here comes from a human donor in good health.

V gene TRBV19 combines with J gene TRBJ2-7; 9 bases agree with TRBD1. J was trimmed by 3 bases and V by 5 bases; bases with no gene match: 14. This CDR3 has 17 residues. The germline gives CDR1 LNHDA, CDR2 SQIVND (reference sequence). CDR3 residues: CASSRNALGQGHYEQYF. CDR3 bases: TGTGCCAGTAGTCGCAACGCCCTCGGACAGGGGCACTACGAGCAGTACTTC.

This clone was detected a few times. V usage is TRBV6-4 and J usage is TRBJ2-2; possible D gene TRBD2, 7 bases. Germline assignment: CDR1 MRHNA and CDR2 SNTAGT. V lost 8 bases and J lost 3, with 13 bases in between. This CDR3 comprises 14 residues. CDR3: CASREGGDTGELFF. As DNA, the CDR3 is TGTGCCAGCCGCGAGGGGGGGGACACCGGGGAGCTGTTTTTT.

The rearrangement joins TRBV6-6 to TRBJ2-1, with 8 bases lining up with TRBD2. The V and J ends lost 5 bases and 2 bases, in that order; junction bases with no gene match: 5. From germline, CDR1 is MNHNY and CDR2 SVGAGI (reference sequence). The CDR3 has 15 residues. CDR3 amino acids: CASSTERGTYNEQFF. In nucleotides, the CDR3 is TGTGCCAGCAGTACAGAGCGGGGGACCTACAATGAGCAGTTCTTC.

This rearrangement joins TRBV10-2 to TRBJ2-1; 10 nucleotides line up with TRBD2. The ends lost 0 bases at V and 7 bases at J; junction bases unmatched: 9. The CDR3 consists of 17 residues. CDR1 is WSHSY and CDR2 is SAAADI in the germline V gene. CDR3 coding DNA: TGCGCCAGCAGTGAGTCGACGGGGGTAGCGGGAGGAAATGAGCAGTTCTTC. Translation: CASSESTGVAGGNEQFF.

This chain uses TRBV27 with TRBJ2-1, with 7 bases lining up with TRBD1. Germline CDR1 MNHEY, CDR2 SMNVEV (reference sequence). Unmatched junction bases numbered 5, after V lost 7 bases and J lost 5 bases. The CDR3 covers 13 residues. CDR3 DNA: TGTGCCAGCACCGGGACAGCAGACAATGAGCAGTTCTTC. Amino acid sequence: CASTGTADNEQFF.

This clone was found once. The chain employs TRBV28 and TRBJ1-4; TRBD1 agrees at 7 bases. Germline CDR1 and CDR2: MDHEN and SYDVKM. The ends lost 5 bases at V and 8 bases at J; junction bases unmatched: 11. CDR3 size: 15 residues. CDR3 nucleotides: TGTGCCAGCAGTCCCCGACAGGGAAGGCGGGAAAAACTGTTTTTT. Amino acids: CASSPRQGRREKLFF.

V and J are TRBV30 and TRBJ1-1, with D hard to call. CDR1 GTSNPN and CDR2 SVGIG come from the germline V gene (reference sequence). V was cut by 7 bases and J by 11 bases, with 17 bases left in between. The CDR3 spans 11 residues. The CDR3 DNA is TGTGCCTTCGGAACCTCCTGGCGGGCTTTCTTT. Encoded protein: CAFGTSWRAFF.

The V call is TRBV30, the J call TRBJ1-5; D is uncertain. Germline V CDR1 and CDR2: GTSNPN, SVGIG (reference sequence). This CDR3 contains 15 residues. V dropped 0 bases and J dropped 2 bases, with 11 bases sitting between them. The CDR3 sequence: CAWSVRGSGNQPQHF. Written as DNA, the CDR3 is TGTGCCTGGAGTGTACGTGGCAGCGGCAATCAGCCCCAGCATTTT.

This chain uses TRBV7-2 with TRBJ2-1, with TRBD2 matching over 8 bases. Germline assignment: CDR1 SGHTA and CDR2 FQGNSA. J lost 10 bases, V lost 8 bases, and 13 bases had no gene match. The CDR3 sequence is 14 residues long. This CDR3 reads CASRAGGSWREQFF. CDR3 DNA: TGTGCCAGCCGCGCGGGAGGCTCCTGGCGGGAGCAGTTCTTC.

The chain employs TRBV9 and TRBJ2-6; D is perhaps TRBD1 (6 bases). This CDR3 is 14 amino acids long. Germline CDR1 reads SGDLS; CDR2 reads YYNGEE. V was trimmed by 5 bases and J by 3 bases, leaving 9 bases between them. For the CDR3, the DNA is TGTGCCAGCAGTGACAGGAGTGGGGCCAACGTCCTGACTTTC. Residues: CASSDRSGANVLTF.

CDR3: CASSVTRNEQFF. The CDR3 DNA is TGTGCCAGCAGTGTCACCAGGAATGAGCAGTTCTTC. The V gene is TRBV28, the J gene TRBJ2-1, with D uncertain. CDR1 is MDHEN and CDR2 is SYDVKM in the germline V gene. V lost 5 bases, J lost 7 bases, and 9 bases lay in between. The CDR3 has 12 residues.

As regards this clone: Because the CDR3's place on the DNA is in doubt, the DNA is left out and the CDR3 is given as listed by TCRdb. The chain is built from TRBV7-5 and TRBJ2-7; the DNA was not used to check the table's D call, TRBD2. TRBV7-5 is annotated as a pseudogene. The CDR3 extends over 14 residues, inclusive of both ends. The CDR3 is CVRSWGDGSYEQYF.